The clone carrying this TCR beta chain was seen ten or more times. Its antigen is as yet unknown. TCRdb reprocessed the reads via MiXCR and lists one record per CDR3 protein. This sample has approximately 500,000 distinct CDR3 sequences, with approximately 15% found just once. This specimen comes from a study of T cell repertoires in cytomegalovirus infection. Overall study context: An indication of both CMV infection and matching HLA type came from public TCR beta signatures.

Trimming took off 6 bases at V and 4 bases at J, with 13 bases between the two ends. This CDR3 is built from 14 residues. The germline gives CDR1 MNHEY, CDR2 SVGAGI. Study-level points and caveats: Public TCR beta family frequency separated CMV-and-HLA carriers, including in an independent cohort. Dominant in the ex vivo response were TCR beta clonotypes restricted by HLA-C and specific for CMV.

Specimen: CD8+ T cells from PBMCs. The V gene is TRBV6-5, the J gene TRBJ2-1; D unresolved. The sequence was obtained from a human donor in good health (CMV status not recorded). Some clones in this sample may be carry-over from other donors' samples. The CDR3 is CASRGLLGYNEQFF. DNA of the CDR3: TGTGCCAGCAGGGGCCTTCTAGGTTACAATGAGCAGTTCTTC.